This T cell receptor beta chain was observed in a study of Ad26.COV2.S vaccination and SARS-CoV-2 variants. Findings and caveats of the study: People who got the vaccine had more spike-specific TCR breadth than people who got placebo. Comparable non-spike TCR breadth was observed in vaccine and placebo recipients. Marked by substantial breadth, spike-specific CD8+ and CD4+ T cell responses were reportedly seen after vaccination. Analytic work on TCR breadth and depth might have understated the full extent of total T cell responses.

The repertoire was sequenced with immunoSEQ multiplex PCR; TCRdb's copy has only in-frame clones and lacks some. In the table there are approximately 340,000 clones, around 90% of which are singletons. About this clone itself: Its target is not known.

The CDR3 is 12 amino acids. The ends were cut back, 7 bases at V and 7 bases at J, with 13 bases in the middle. CDR1 is SQVTM, CDR2 ANQGSEA, per germline. The clonotype originates from a human donor who had recovered from COVID-19. The chain carries TRBV29-1 and TRBJ1-4; D not resolved. Sequenced here: peripheral blood, sampled after recovery from COVID-19. Here the CDR3 DNA reads TGCAGCGGTCAGAGGCCGGGTGAAAAACTGTTTTTT. It codes for CSGQRPGEKLFF.